Listed below are T cell receptor beta chains from one sample, sequenced in a study of T cell changes during pregnancy in multiple sclerosis. Here immunoSEQ multiplex PCR was the method, and the copy in TCRdb shows in-frame clones only, minus some. Among fewer than 110,000 clones listed, around 90% were seen once. This specimen consisted of peripheral blood, obtained in the third trimester of pregnancy. Receptor source: a female donor in good health, enrolled as a control in a pregnancy study. Each CDR3 is given with its conserved first and last residue. Each record gives: V gene, J gene, CDR3 protein.

TRBV7-2	TRBJ2-1	CASSLTSSPTYNEQFF
TRBV4-3	TRBJ1-4	CASSQGGGFNEKLFF
TRBV19	TRBJ1-4	CASSIYPPGRAEKLFF
TRBV7-2	TRBJ1-2	CASSPFTAYGYTF
TRBV30	TRBJ1-1	CAKGTSRTEAFF
TRBV6-6	TRBJ2-3	CASSKGLAGVDTQYF
TRBV11-3	TRBJ2-3	CASSLGSIPDTQYF
TRBV19	TRBJ1-5	CASSVGQATREPQHF
TRBV5-6	TRBJ1-1	CASSLGRGGGTEAFF
TRBV4-3	TRBJ1-4	CASSPLSGGEKLFF
TRBV5-1	TRBJ2-5	CASSLVLRETQYF
TRBV6-1	TRBJ2-3	CASRKIQGATDTQYF
TRBV2	TRBJ2-1	CASSEAGQGYNEQFF
TRBV7-8	TRBJ1-1	CASSPRTGGRTEAFF
TRBV7-2	TRBJ2-7	CASSDVGGFYEQYF
TRBV9	TRBJ2-5	CASSALTGGGGETQYF
TRBV7-9	TRBJ1-1	CASSLFPRTEAFF
TRBV12-5	TRBJ2-1	CASFSSGSYNEQFF
TRBV5-5	TRBJ1-1	CASEVYLSDEAFF
TRBV20-1	TRBJ1-5	CSASGDQPQHF
TRBV12-5	TRBJ2-7	CASGLVTTGIAYEQYF
TRBV27	TRBJ1-2	CASSSKQGADGYTF
TRBV9	TRBJ2-3	CASSVTGTSGVPDTQYF
TRBV27	TRBJ1-4	CASSLGGTNEKLFF
TRBV7-8	TRBJ1-5	CASSSGTGGSNQPQHF
TRBV6-6	TRBJ2-3	CASSPGTGVADTQYF
TRBV28	TRBJ2-2	CASSSLAGGPEFPTGELFF
TRBV6-1	TRBJ2-2	CASMKRRDTGELFF
TRBV27	TRBJ2-2	CASMAGTNTGELFF
TRBV27	TRBJ1-1	CASAIGGEAFF
TRBV10-2	TRBJ1-2	CASSETPPDIYGYTF
TRBV5-4	TRBJ1-4	CASSSELNEKLFF
TRBV27	TRBJ1-1	CASVQEIQGLNTEAFF
TRBV19	TRBJ1-5	CASSPTGGNQPQHF
TRBV6-5	TRBJ1-4	CASSRQGSGGEKLFF
TRBV6-6	TRBJ1-1	CASSLAEAAFF
TRBV5-4	TRBJ1-2	CASNGGDYGYTF
TRBV18	TRBJ2-7	CASSPEDPGHSSYEQYF